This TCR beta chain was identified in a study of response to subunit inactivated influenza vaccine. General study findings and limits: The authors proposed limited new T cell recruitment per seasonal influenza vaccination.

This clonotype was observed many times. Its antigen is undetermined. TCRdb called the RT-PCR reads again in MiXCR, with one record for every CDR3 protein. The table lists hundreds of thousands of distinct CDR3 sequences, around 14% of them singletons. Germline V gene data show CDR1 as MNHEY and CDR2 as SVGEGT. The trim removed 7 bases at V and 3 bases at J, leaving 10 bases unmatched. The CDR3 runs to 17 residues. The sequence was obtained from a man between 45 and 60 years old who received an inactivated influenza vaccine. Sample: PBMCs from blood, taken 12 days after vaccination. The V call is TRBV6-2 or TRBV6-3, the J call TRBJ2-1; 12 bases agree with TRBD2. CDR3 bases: TGTGCCAGCAATCCGGCTAGGACTAGCGGGAACTACAATGAGCAGTTCTTC. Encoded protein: CASNPARTSGNYNEQFF.